Listed here are 26 T cell receptor beta chains from one sample, sequenced in a study of CD4 T cells in relation to SARS-CoV-2 and coronaviruses. Unexposed donor CD4+ T cells date from about 2011-2019, before the COVID-19 pandemic. After ten to eleven days of culture, CD4+ T cells were isolated. Measured with immunoSEQ multiplex PCR; TCRdb has only the in-frame clones, and not every one. Seen here are about 19,000 clones, about 72% observed once, and the top ten hold more than 15%. These TCRs' antigens remain unknown. The sequencing sample was made of CD4+ T cells from PBMCs, cultured in vitro. All receptors come from a human donor in good health.

This chain uses TRBV7-9 with TRBJ2-2; 8 bases map to TRBD1. Per the germline V gene, CDR1 is SEHNR and CDR2 is FQNEAQ (reference sequence). CDR3 length: 16 amino acids. V was clipped by 6 bases and J by 1 base; unmatched bases: 7. The CDR3 region is CASSHTGTGNTGELFF. In DNA form, the CDR3 reads TGTGCCAGCAGTCACACGGGGACAGGGAACACCGGGGAGCTGTTTTTT.

The chain uses TRBV18 and TRBJ1-5; 8 bases match TRBD1. This CDR3 has 15 residues. Trimming at V came to 2 bases and at J to 4 bases, leaving 4 bases not matched to a gene. Germline V lookup: CDR1 KGHSH, CDR2 LQKENI. DNA of the CDR3: TGTGCCAGCTCACCAAACAGGGGGGTAAATCAGCCCCAGCATTTT. This sequence encodes CASSPNRGVNQPQHF.

The V gene is TRBV3-1 (or the pseudogene TRBV3-2), the J gene TRBJ2-7; weak D call: TRBD2 (6 bases). This CDR3 spans 13 amino acids. Germline CDR1 reads LGHDT; CDR2 reads YNNKEL (reference sequence). V lost 1 base to trimming and J lost 4 bases, with 8 bases between them. The CDR3 reads CASSQVGGYEQYF. The CDR3 DNA reads as TGTGCCAGCAGCCAAGTGGGGGGATACGAGCAGTACTTC.

The V and J genes are TRBV19 and TRBJ1-1; D may be TRBD1 (6 bases). CDR1 is LNHDA and CDR2 is SQIVND in the germline V gene (reference sequence). Trimming removed 2 bases from V and 7 bases from J, with 23 bases in between. The CDR3 has 17 amino acids. In nucleotides, the CDR3 is TGTGCCAGTAGTATAACCGTCGGGGGCGCGTATGGGGGTGAAGCTTTCTTT. Translation: CASSITVGGAYGGEAFF.

This clone has only one observation. The chain links TRBV6-5 to TRBJ2-1; TRBD2 might be the D (6 bases). In germline, CDR1 is MNHEY, CDR2 SVGAGI. This CDR3 spans 15 amino acids. Trimming took 7 bases from V and 6 from J, leaving 19 bases between them. As DNA, the CDR3 is TGTGCCAGCACCCCAGTTTCCGGGGACTTCAATGAGCAGTTCTTC. It specifies CASTPVSGDFNEQFF.

This clone was counted between two and nine times. The chain combines TRBV19 with TRBJ1-3; tentative D call: TRBD1 (5 bases). V was cut by 2 bases and J by 5 bases, with 10 bases left in between. This CDR3 is 14 amino acids long. Germline assignment: CDR1 LNHDA and CDR2 SQIVND (reference sequence). DNA of the CDR3: TGTGCCAGTAGTATAACTCAGGGTCGAAACACCATATATTTT. Translating it yields CASSITQGRNTIYF.

The chain is built from TRBV5-1 and TRBJ2-1; 8 bases are shared with TRBD2. The V gene's germline CDR1 is SGHRS and CDR2 YFSETQ. The CDR3 sequence is 15 residues long. V shed 2 bases and J 4 bases; nucleotides not matched to a gene: 5. CDR3 DNA sequence: TGCGCCAGCAGCTTAACGGGACTAGAATACAATGAGCAGTTCTTC. This sequence encodes CASSLTGLEYNEQFF.

The rearrangement joins TRBV13 to TRBJ2-7; maybe TRBD2 (5 bases). Germline CDR1 PRHDT, CDR2 FYEKMQ (reference sequence). Trimming left V 5 bases short and J 3 bases short, with 23 bases between. The CDR3 runs 17 residues. DNA for the CDR3: TGTGCCAGCAGCCTGACGGCCGTCGGGGAAAAGGACTACGAGCAGTACTTC. Its protein is CASSLTAVGEKDYEQYF.

By share, this clone counts as medium-sized. The rearrangement uses TRBV7-3 and TRBJ2-1, with 8 nucleotides matching TRBD2. The CDR3 runs 15 residues. Germline lookup yields CDR1 SGHTA and CDR2 FQGTGA. The V segment lost 2 bases and the J segment 4 bases; nucleotides outside the gene matches: 4. Here the CDR3 reads CASSLQAGEYNEQFF. The CDR3 region has the DNA TGTGCCAGCAGCTTACAAGCGGGAGAGTACAATGAGCAGTTCTTC.

This chain joins TRBV19 and TRBJ2-2; no clear D. The CDR3 consists of 14 residues. V was trimmed by 6 bases and J by 7 bases, leaving 15 bases between them. Germline V gene lookup returns CDR1 LNHDA and CDR2 SQIVND (reference sequence). CDR3 sequence reads: CASSDTQYNGELFF. The CDR3 region has the DNA TGTGCCAGTAGCGACACCCAATACAACGGGGAGCTGTTTTTT.

The genes are TRBV12-5 and TRBJ2-1, with D possibly matching TRBD2 (6 bases). CDR3 length: 14 amino acids. CDR1 is LGHNT, CDR2 FRNRAP, per germline. The V end was cut by 4 bases, the J end by 10 bases, with 17 bases between. The CDR3, as DNA: TGTGCTAGTGGTTCGAACCGGGGGAAGCGGGAGCAGTTCTTC. Protein product: CASGSNRGKREQFF.

The chain joins TRBV7-3 to TRBJ2-1, with D perhaps TRBD2 (5 bases). The V and J ends lost 3 bases and 10 bases respectively, with 22 bases between them. In germline, CDR1 is SGHTA, CDR2 FQGTGA. This CDR3 has 16 amino acids. In nucleotides, the CDR3 is TGTGCCAGCAGCTTGAATAGCGCACGCGATTTGGAAGAGCAGTTCTTC. Its translation: CASSLNSARDLEEQFF. Full variable domain (outside the CDR3, taken from reference TRBV7-3 and TRBJ2-1): GAGVSQTPSNKVTEKGKYVELRCDPISGHTALYWYRQSLGQGPEFLIYFQGTGAADDSGLPNDRFFAVRPEGSVSTLKIQRTERGDSAVYLCASSLNSARDLEEQFFGPGTRLTVL.

On this clone itself: At one end the junction does not follow the germline gene, possibly because of a read error. The chain is built from TRBV2 and TRBJ2-2; D is unresolved. The CDR3 runs to 14 residues. Germline values: CDR1 SNHLY, CDR2 FYNNEI. CDR3 protein: CASSEAPNTGELFF. CDR3 coding DNA: TGTGCCAGCAGTGAAGCGCCGAATACCGGGGAGCTGTTTTTT. Full variable domain (outside the CDR3, taken from reference TRBV2 and TRBJ2-2): EPEVTQTPSHQVTQMGQEVILRCVPISNHLYFYWYRQILGQKVEFLVSFYNNEISEKSEIFDDQFSVERPDGSNFTLKIRSTKLEDSAMYFCASSEAPNTGELFFGEGSRLTVL.

This clone was picked up a small number of times. The V call is TRBV24-1, the J call TRBJ2-1; 7 bases are a match to TRBD2. After removal of 5 bases from V and 3 bases from J, the junction contained 6 bases not matched to a gene. The length of the CDR3 is 15 residues. Germline V lookup: CDR1 KGHDR, CDR2 SFDVKD. The CDR3 protein is CATSARRDYYNEQFF. Here the CDR3 DNA reads TGTGCCACCAGTGCGAGACGGGACTACTACAATGAGCAGTTCTTC.

This sequence joins TRBV7-3 and TRBJ1-2; 9 bases agree with TRBD1. V was pared by 2 bases and J by 8 bases, with 6 bases of the junction left unmatched. The germline V gene encodes CDR1 SGHTA and CDR2 FQGTGA. This CDR3 has 14 residues. CDR3 amino acids: CASSLGTGSAGYTF. The CDR3 DNA is TGTGCCAGCAGCTTAGGGACAGGGTCCGCCGGCTACACCTTC.

The chain employs TRBV7-3 and TRBJ2-6, with TRBD2 matching over 12 bases. The CDR3 totals 17 residues. V gave up 1 base and J gave up 2 bases; unmatched junction bases: 0. Per germline, CDR1 SGHTA and CDR2 FQGTGA. CDR3 nucleotides: TGTGCCAGCAGCTTAAGGACTAGCGGGACTGGGGCCAACGTCCTGACTTTC. Translated: CASSLRTSGTGANVLTF.

The rearrangement uses TRBV19 and TRBJ1-1; D is possibly TRBD1 (6 bases). The V end lost 6 bases, the J end lost 1 base, and 12 bases lay between the germline ends. The V gene's germline CDR1 is LNHDA and CDR2 SQIVND (reference sequence). This CDR3 has 14 amino acids. The CDR3 DNA reads TGTGCCAGTAGCCTCCGACAGGCGAACACTGAAGCTTTCTTT. Protein product: CASSLRQANTEAFF.

The CDR3 is CASSLDLAGEAGELFF. The CDR3 coding sequence is TGTGCCAGCAGCTTGGATCTAGCGGGTGAGGCCGGGGAGCTGTTTTTT. The chain recombines TRBV5-4 with TRBJ2-2, with 8 positions matching TRBD2. After removal of 0 bases from V and 6 bases from J, the junction contained 7 bases not matched to a gene. CDR1 is SGHNT and CDR2 is YYREEE in the germline V gene (reference sequence). The CDR3 has 16 residues.

V and J are TRBV7-9 and TRBJ1-6; 7 nucleotides agree with TRBD1. J gave up 7 bases and V 5 bases, and 8 bases lay outside the gene matches. This CDR3 is built from 15 residues. Germline CDR1 is SEHNR and CDR2 is FQNEAQ (reference sequence). The CDR3 coding sequence is TGTGCCAGCAGCCCTACGACAGGGTCAAATTCACCCCTCCACTTT. Its protein product is CASSPTTGSNSPLHF.

The chain carries TRBV25-1 and TRBJ1-6; D is perhaps TRBD1 (5 bases). V was cut by 5 bases and J by 7 bases, with 15 bases left in between. This CDR3 comprises 15 residues. Germline V CDR1 and CDR2: MGHDK, SYGVNS. The CDR3 nucleotides are TGTGCCAGCAGTTTGCAGGGTTCTCGGAATTCACCCCTCCACTTT. Translation gives CASSLQGSRNSPLHF. The full variable domain, completed using reference TRBV25-1 and TRBJ1-6, is EADIYQTPRYLVIGTGKKITLECSQTMGHDKMYWYQQDPGMELHLIHYSYGVNSTEKGDLSSESTVSRIRTEHFPLTLESARPSHTSQYLCASSLQGSRNSPLHFGNGTRLTVT.

This clone showed up just a few times. The V and J genes are TRBV3-1 (or the pseudogene TRBV3-2) and TRBJ2-1, with 10 bases identical to TRBD1. The CDR3 runs to 16 residues. V lost 0 bases and J lost 7; bases outside the gene matches: 6. Germline CDR1 LGHDT, CDR2 YNNKEL (reference sequence). CDR3 in amino acids: CASSQDRQGARNEQFF. In DNA, the CDR3 is TGTGCCAGCAGCCAAGATCGACAGGGGGCGCGGAATGAGCAGTTCTTC.

In this sample, this clone turned up a few times. The chain couples TRBV19 to TRBJ2-3; D is undetermined. This CDR3 spans 13 amino acids. Trimming stripped 5 bases from V and 3 bases from J, with 9 bases between. CDR1 is LNHDA and CDR2 is SQIVND in the germline V gene (reference sequence). The DNA for the CDR3 is TGTGCCAGTAGTTCCTCCGGGACAGATACGCAGTATTTT. Protein sequence: CASSSSGTDTQYF.

The chain has TRBV4-2 and TRBJ2-1, with TRBD2 identical over 11 bases. Germline lookup yields CDR1 LGHNA and CDR2 YNFKEQ. CDR3 length: 20 residues. V trimming: 2 bases; J trimming: 2 bases; junction bases outside the gene matches: 14. CDR3 sequence: CASSQRVSGRAGSPYNEQFF. In nucleotides, the CDR3 is TGTGCCAGCAGCCAAAGAGTTAGCGGGAGGGCTGGAAGTCCCTACAATGAGCAGTTCTTC.

This sequence joins TRBV6-7 and TRBJ2-1, with D possibly being TRBD2 (5 bases). TRBV6-7 is an open reading frame, and its role is uncertain. This CDR3 has 10 residues. Trimming took 10 bases from V and 8 from J, leaving 9 bases between them. The CDR3 coding sequence is TGTGCCAAACCCGGGGATGAGCAGTTCTTC. It specifies CAKPGDEQFF.

This clone was seen a handful of times. J is TRBJ1-6 and V is TRBV5-1; 7 nucleotides align to TRBD1. Germline V gene lookup returns CDR1 SGHRS and CDR2 YFSETQ. The V gene end was trimmed by 0 bases and the J gene end by 12 bases; junction bases not matched to a gene: 6. There are 14 residues in the CDR3. The chain's CDR3 is CASSLGQGYVPLHF. DNA for the CDR3: TGCGCCAGCAGCTTGGGACAGGGATATGTACCCCTCCACTTT.

V and J are TRBV10-3 and TRBJ2-7; the match to TRBD1 covers 12 bases. The CDR3 is 17 residues long. With 4 bases clipped from V and 4 bases from J, the junction kept 11 bases outside the gene matches. Germline V CDR1 and CDR2: ENHRY, SYGVKD. CDR3 DNA sequence: TGTGCCATCAGTGCCCAACCGGGACAGGGGGCGTCGTACGAGCAGTACTTC. Its translation: CAISAQPGQGASYEQYF.